Shown below are 11 T cell receptor beta chains from a single sample sequenced in a study of blood T cell repertoires in COVID-19. Profiling relied on immunoSEQ multiplex PCR, and the TCRdb table lists in-frame clones only, not all of them. The sample has around 200,000 clones; approximately 90% are singletons. The sequenced sample was peripheral blood. These receptors were obtained from a woman aged 18-29 years who had recovered from COVID-19.

The CDR3 DNA reads as TGTGCCAGCAGCTTACTAGCGTCCCAATACAATGAGCAGTTCTTC. Amino acids: CASSLLASQYNEQFF. V usage is TRBV7-2 and J usage is TRBJ2-1; TRBD2 might be the D (6 bases). The germline V and J ends were trimmed by 2 bases and 4 bases, with 12 bases remaining between them. This CDR3 contains 15 residues. Germline CDR1 reads SGHTA; CDR2 reads FQGNSA.

The chain is built from TRBV3-1 (or the pseudogene TRBV3-2) and TRBJ1-2, with D unresolved. CDR1 and CDR2 (germline): LGHDT, YNNKEL (reference sequence). CDR3 length equals 16 residues. With 0 bases removed from V and 0 bases from J, the gap between germline ends came to 11 bases. The CDR3 nucleotides read TGTGCCAGCAGCCAAGATGAGGAAGCTACTAACTATGGCTACACCTTC. Amino acid sequence: CASSQDEEATNYGYTF.

This chain uses TRBV20-1 with TRBJ2-1; D not resolved. Germline CDR1 is DFQATT and CDR2 is SNEGSKA (reference sequence). Trimming removed 0 bases from V and 8 bases from J, with 5 bases in between. The CDR3 runs to 11 residues. For the CDR3, the DNA is TGCAGTGCTAGAGATTCCGATGAGCAGTTCTTC. Amino acids: CSARDSDEQFF.

This chain connects TRBV19 to TRBJ2-3, with 9 bases aligning to TRBD1. This CDR3 contains 16 residues. CDR1 and CDR2 (germline): LNHDA, SQIVND (reference sequence). The ends lost 4 bases at V and 5 bases at J; junction bases unmatched: 10. CDR3 residues: CASSTRTGAVIDTQYF. CDR3 DNA sequence: TGTGCCAGTAGTACAAGGACAGGGGCGGTAATAGATACGCAGTATTTT.

This clone has just a few counts. The genes are TRBV7-2 and TRBJ2-2; TRBD2 might be the D (5 bases). The CDR3 runs to 15 residues. V was pared by 3 bases and J by 4 bases, with 12 bases between. Germline V gene data show CDR1 as SGHTA and CDR2 as FQGNSA. CDR3 sequence reads: CASSLNQGSTGELFF. CDR3 DNA sequence: TGTGCCAGCAGCTTGAATCAAGGGAGCACCGGGGAGCTGTTTTTT.

This clone was seen only once. The gene calls are TRBV5-4 and TRBJ1-1; no firm D call. Deletions cut 0 bases from V and 1 base from J, with 4 bases between. Germline CDR1 SGHNT, CDR2 YYREEE (reference sequence). The CDR3 has 13 residues. CDR3: CASSLARNTEAFF. As DNA, the CDR3 is TGTGCCAGCAGCTTGGCCCGGAACACTGAAGCTTTCTTT.

J is TRBJ1-4 and V is TRBV7-2, with D possibly TRBD1 on 5 matching bases. The CDR3 length is 13 residues. Trimming shortened V by 2 bases and J by 6 bases, and 7 bases separated the two germline ends. From germline, CDR1 is SGHTA and CDR2 FQGNSA. The CDR3 DNA is TGTGCCAGCAGCTTACAGGGTGATGAAAAACTGTTTTTT. Protein sequence: CASSLQGDEKLFF.

This sequence joins TRBV6-5 and TRBJ2-3, with a tentative D call TRBD1 (6 bases). V was cut by 6 bases and J by 9 bases, with 13 bases left in between. The V gene's germline CDR1 is MNHEY and CDR2 SVGAGI. This CDR3 has 12 amino acids. CDR3 DNA sequence: TGTGCCAGCAGCCGAGGACAGTCCACGCAGTATTTT. Translating gives CASSRGQSTQYF.

The chain links TRBV6-6 to TRBJ2-1; D perhaps matches TRBD1 (6 bases). Trimming cost V 2 bases and J 8 bases, with 13 bases left between them. Germline-derived CDR1 and CDR2 are MNHNY and SVGAGI (reference sequence). This CDR3 has 14 amino acids. The CDR3: CASSYRNRVDEQFF. CDR3 in DNA: TGTGCCAGCAGTTACCGGAACAGGGTCGATGAGCAGTTCTTC.

The chain employs TRBV29-1 and TRBJ1-3; maybe TRBD1 (5 bases). Germline V gene lookup returns CDR1 SQVTM and CDR2 ANQGSEA. V shed 6 bases and J shed 8 bases, with 17 bases lying between them. The CDR3 is made up of 13 amino acids. CDR3 loop: CSVIDGGEHTIYF. CDR3 nucleotides: TGCAGCGTAATTGATGGAGGGGAGCACACCATATATTTT. The variable domain in full, with the rest retrieved from reference TRBV29-1 and TRBJ1-3, is SAVISQKPSRDICQRGTSLTIQCQVDSQVTMMFWYRQQPGQSLTLIATANQGSEATYESGFVIDKFPISRPNLTFSTLTVSNMSPEDSSIYLCSVIDGGEHTIYFGEGSWLTVV.

J is TRBJ2-5 and V is TRBV28; a weak D match, TRBD1 (6 bases). Trimming cost V 6 bases and J 1 base, with 15 bases left between them. This CDR3 has 15 amino acids. Germline loops: CDR1 MDHEN, CDR2 SYDVKM. CDR3: CASSHRAGPQETQYF. In DNA form, the CDR3 reads TGTGCCAGCAGCCACAGGGCAGGCCCCCAAGAGACCCAGTACTTC.